This TCR beta chain was sequenced for a study of a mutant IDH1 vaccine in newly diagnosed glioma. Study at large: The initiation of vaccination occurred 4-6 weeks after radiotherapy alone, or with temozolomide cycles.

Time point meaning: week 23, last vaccination. Vaccine doses each comprised 300 ug of mutant IDH1 20-mer peptide, with topical imiquimod. This clone was recorded only once. As yet, its antigen is unknown. Using immunoSEQ multiplex PCR, the repertoire was profiled, and TCRdb retains in-frame clones only, with some absent. In the table there are roughly 60,000 clones, about 80% of which are singletons. The study, taken as a whole, reports: Evidence of vaccine-induced immune responses was documented in about 93% of patients.

Germline CDR1 is SGHRS and CDR2 is YFSETQ. This CDR3 spans 14 amino acids. Trimming removed 0 bases from V and 13 bases from J, with 14 bases in between. Sequencing used PBMCs, obtained from a glioma patient whose treatment included an IDH1 peptide vaccine. The clonotype originates from a man aged 35 to 55 with glioma. The chain is built from TRBV5-1 and TRBJ2-6; maybe TRBD2 (5 bases). CDR3 in amino acids: CASSLGGSDPVLTF. DNA for the CDR3: TGCGCCAGCAGCTTGGGAGGGTCGGACCCTGTCCTGACTTTC. The variable domain in full, completed from reference TRBV5-1 and TRBJ2-6, reads KAGVTQTPRYLIKTRGQQVTLSCSPISGHRSVSWYQQTPGQGLQFLFEYFSETQRNKGNFPGRFSGRQFSNSRSEMNVSTLELGDSALYLCASSLGGSDPVLTFGAGSRLTVL.